This T cell receptor (beta chain) was captured in a study of control samples from healthy donors and cancer patients. The data were produced by immunoSEQ multiplex PCR, yet TCRdb's version contains in-frame clones alone and is incomplete. The sample includes fewer than 20,000 clones, about 85% of them seen just once. The CDR3 runs 15 residues. The germline V gene has CDR1 SGDLS and CDR2 YYNGEE. V was clipped by 2 bases and J by 4 bases, with 16 bases between them. The chain links TRBV9 to TRBJ2-7; D might be TRBD1 (7 bases). This clonotype was sampled from a woman in her seventies with lung cancer. Source material: PBMCs. CDR3 loop: CASSVGTGTVYEQYF. The CDR3 coding sequence is TGTGCCAGCAGCGTGGGGACTGGGACAGTATACGAGCAGTACTTC.